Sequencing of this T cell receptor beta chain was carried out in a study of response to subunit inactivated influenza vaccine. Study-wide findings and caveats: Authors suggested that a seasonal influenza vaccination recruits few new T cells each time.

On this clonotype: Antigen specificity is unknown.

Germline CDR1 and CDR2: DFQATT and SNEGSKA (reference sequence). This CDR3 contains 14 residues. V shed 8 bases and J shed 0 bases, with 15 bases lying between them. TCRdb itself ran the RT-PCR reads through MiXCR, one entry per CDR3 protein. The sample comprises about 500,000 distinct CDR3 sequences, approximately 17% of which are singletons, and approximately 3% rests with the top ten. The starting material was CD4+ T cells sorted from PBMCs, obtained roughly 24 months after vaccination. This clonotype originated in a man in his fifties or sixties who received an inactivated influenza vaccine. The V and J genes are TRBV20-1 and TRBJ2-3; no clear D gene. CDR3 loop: CSPRAVTSTDTQYF. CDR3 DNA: TGCAGTCCCCGGGCCGTTACTAGCACAGATACGCAGTATTTT.